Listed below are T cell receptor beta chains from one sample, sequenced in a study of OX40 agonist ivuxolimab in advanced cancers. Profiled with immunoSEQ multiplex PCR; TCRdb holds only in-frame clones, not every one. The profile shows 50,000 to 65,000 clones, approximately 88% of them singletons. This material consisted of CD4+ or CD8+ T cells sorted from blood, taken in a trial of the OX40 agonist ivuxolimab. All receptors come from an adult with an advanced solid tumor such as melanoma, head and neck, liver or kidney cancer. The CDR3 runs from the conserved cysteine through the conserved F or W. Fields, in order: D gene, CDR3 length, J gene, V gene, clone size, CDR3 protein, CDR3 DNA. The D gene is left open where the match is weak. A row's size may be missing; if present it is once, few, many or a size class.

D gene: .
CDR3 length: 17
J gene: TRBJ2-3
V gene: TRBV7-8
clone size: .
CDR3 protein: CASSLARRGTVTDTQYF
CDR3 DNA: TGTGCCAGCAGCTTAGCGCGTCGCGGGACCGTCACAGATACGCAGTATTTT

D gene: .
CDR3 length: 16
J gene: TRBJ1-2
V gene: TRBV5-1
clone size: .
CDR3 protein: CASSLGRTTVDYGYTF
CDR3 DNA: TGCGCCAGCAGCTTAGGGAGGACGACCGTGGACTATGGCTACACCTTC

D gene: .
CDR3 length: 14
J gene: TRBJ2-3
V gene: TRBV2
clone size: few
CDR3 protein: CASSELATTDTQYF
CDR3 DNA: TGTGCCAGCAGTGAACTAGCGACGACAGATACGCAGTATTTT

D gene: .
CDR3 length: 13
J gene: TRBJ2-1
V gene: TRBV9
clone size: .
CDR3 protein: CASSVATNNEQFF
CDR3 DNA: TGTGCCAGCAGCGTAGCTACAAACAATGAGCAGTTCTTC

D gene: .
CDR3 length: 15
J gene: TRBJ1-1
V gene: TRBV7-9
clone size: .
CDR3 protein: CASSLVGGGGTEAFF
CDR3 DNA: TGTGCCAGCAGCTTAGTGGGGGGAGGTGGCACTGAAGCTTTCTTT

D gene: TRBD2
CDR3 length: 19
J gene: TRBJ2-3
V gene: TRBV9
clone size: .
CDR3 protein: CASSVPPGTSGGPTDTQYF
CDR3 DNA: TGTGCCAGCAGCGTCCCCCCTGGGACTAGCGGGGGACCGACAGATACGCAGTATTTT

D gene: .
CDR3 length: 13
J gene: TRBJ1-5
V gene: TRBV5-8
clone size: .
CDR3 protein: CASSLGRNQPQHF
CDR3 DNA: TGTGCCAGCAGCTTGGGAAGGAATCAGCCCCAGCATTTT

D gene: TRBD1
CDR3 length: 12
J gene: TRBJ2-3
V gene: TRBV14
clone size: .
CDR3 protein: CASSPGGGTQYF
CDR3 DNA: TGTGCCAGCAGCCCAGGGGGTGGTACGCAGTATTTT

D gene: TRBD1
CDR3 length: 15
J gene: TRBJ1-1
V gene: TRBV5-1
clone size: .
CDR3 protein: CASSLDTGAGTEAFF
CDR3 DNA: TGCGCCAGCAGCTTGGATACAGGGGCGGGCACTGAAGCTTTCTTT

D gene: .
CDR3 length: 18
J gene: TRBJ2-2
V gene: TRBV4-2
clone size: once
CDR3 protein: CASSQRGAGSAPTGELFF
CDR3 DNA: TGTGCCAGCAGCCAACGTGGGGCGGGAAGCGCCCCAACCGGGGAGCTGTTTTTT

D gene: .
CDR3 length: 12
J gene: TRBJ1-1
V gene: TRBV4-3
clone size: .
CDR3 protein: CATGGGNTEAFF
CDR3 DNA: TGCGCCACCGGGGGGGGGAACACTGAAGCTTTCTTT

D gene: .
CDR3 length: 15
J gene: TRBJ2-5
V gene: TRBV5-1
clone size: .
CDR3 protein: CASSLEVGGPETQYF
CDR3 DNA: TGCGCCAGCAGCTTGGAGGTGGGGGGGCCGGAGACCCAGTACTTC

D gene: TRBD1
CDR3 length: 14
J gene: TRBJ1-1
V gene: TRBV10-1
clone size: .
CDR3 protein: CASNKQGFDTEAFF
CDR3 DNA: TGCGCCAGCAATAAACAGGGGTTTGACACTGAAGCTTTCTTT

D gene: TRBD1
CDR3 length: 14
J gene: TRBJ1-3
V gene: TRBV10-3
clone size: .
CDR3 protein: CAISSDRDGNTIYF
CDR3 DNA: TGTGCCATCAGTAGCGACAGGGATGGAAACACCATATATTTT

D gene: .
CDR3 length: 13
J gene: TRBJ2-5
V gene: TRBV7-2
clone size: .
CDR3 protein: CASSPGFQETQYF
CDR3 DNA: TGTGCCAGCAGCCCGGGATTTCAAGAGACCCAGTACTTC

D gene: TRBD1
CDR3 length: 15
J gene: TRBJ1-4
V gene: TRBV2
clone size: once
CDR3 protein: CASSQTGGTNEKLFF
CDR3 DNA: TGTGCCAGCAGCCAAACAGGGGGCACTAATGAAAAACTGTTTTTT

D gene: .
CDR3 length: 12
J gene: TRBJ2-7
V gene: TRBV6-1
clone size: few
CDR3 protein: CASSEAGYEQYF
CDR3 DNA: TGTGCCAGCAGTGAAGCGGGATACGAGCAGTACTTC

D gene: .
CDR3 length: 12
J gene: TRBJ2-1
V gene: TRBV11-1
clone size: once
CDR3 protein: CASSSASNEQFF
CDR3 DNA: TGTGCCAGCAGCTCAGCCTCCAATGAGCAGTTCTTC

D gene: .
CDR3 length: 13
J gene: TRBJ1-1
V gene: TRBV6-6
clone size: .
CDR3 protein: CASSYSRSTEAFF
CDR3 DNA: TGTGCCAGCAGTTACTCCCGTAGCACTGAAGCTTTCTTT

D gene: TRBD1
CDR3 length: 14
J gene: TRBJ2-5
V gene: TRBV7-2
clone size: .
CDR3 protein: CASRPGQEAETQYF
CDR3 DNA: TGTGCCAGCAGACCAGGACAGGAGGCAGAGACCCAGTACTTC

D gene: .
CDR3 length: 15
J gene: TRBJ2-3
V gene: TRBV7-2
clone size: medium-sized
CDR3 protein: CASSLWASATDTQYF
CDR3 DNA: TGTGCCAGCAGCTTATGGGCGAGTGCCACAGATACGCAGTATTTT

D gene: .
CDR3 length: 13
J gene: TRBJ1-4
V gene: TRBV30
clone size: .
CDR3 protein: CAWSRDGNEKLFF
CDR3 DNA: TGTGCCTGGAGCCGGGACGGGAATGAAAAACTGTTTTTT

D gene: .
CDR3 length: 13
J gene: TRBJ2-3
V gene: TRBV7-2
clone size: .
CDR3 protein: CASSPHSTDTQYF
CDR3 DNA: TGTGCCAGCAGCCCGCATAGCACAGATACGCAGTATTTT

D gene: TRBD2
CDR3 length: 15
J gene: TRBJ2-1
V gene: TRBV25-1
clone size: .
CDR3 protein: CASSDPGLAGGGQFF
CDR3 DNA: TGTGCCAGCAGTGACCCGGGACTAGCGGGGGGAGGGCAGTTCTTC

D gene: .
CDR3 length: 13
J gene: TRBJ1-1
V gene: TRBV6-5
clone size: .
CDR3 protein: CAAKKDLNTEAFF
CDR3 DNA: TGTGCCGCCAAAAAGGATCTGAACACTGAAGCTTTCTTT

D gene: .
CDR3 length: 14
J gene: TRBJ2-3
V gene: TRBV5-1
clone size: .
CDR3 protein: CASSQSGAVDTQYF
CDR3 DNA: TGCGCCAGCAGCCAATCGGGAGCGGTAGATACGCAGTATTTT

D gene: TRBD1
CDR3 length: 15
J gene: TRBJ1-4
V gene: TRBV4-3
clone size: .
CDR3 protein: CASSQGATGDEKLFF
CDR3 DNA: TGCGCCAGCAGCCAAGGAGCCACAGGGGATGAAAAACTGTTTTTT

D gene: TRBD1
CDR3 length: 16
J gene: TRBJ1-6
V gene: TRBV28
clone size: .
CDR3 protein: CASSFGQGFDNSPLHF
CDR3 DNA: TGTGCCAGCAGTTTCGGACAGGGGTTTGACAATTCACCCCTCCACTTT

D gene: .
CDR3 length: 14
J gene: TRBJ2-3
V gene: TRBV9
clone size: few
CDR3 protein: CASGSGTITDTQYF
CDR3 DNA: TGTGCCAGCGGATCCGGGACAATCACAGATACGCAGTATTTT

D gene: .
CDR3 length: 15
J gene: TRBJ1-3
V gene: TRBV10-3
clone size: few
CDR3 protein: CAISAVKRSGNTIYF
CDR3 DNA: TGTGCCATCAGTGCGGTAAAGCGCTCTGGAAACACCATATATTTT

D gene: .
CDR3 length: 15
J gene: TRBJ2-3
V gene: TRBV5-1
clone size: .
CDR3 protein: CASSFRDGSTDTQYF
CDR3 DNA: TGCGCCAGCAGCTTCCGGGACGGGAGCACAGATACGCAGTATTTT

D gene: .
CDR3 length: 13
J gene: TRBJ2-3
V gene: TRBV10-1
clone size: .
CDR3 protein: CASTSLLGSTQYF
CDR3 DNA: TGCGCCAGCACCTCGTTGCTGGGGAGTACGCAGTATTTT

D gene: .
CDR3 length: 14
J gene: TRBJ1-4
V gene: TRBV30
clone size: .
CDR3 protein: CAWSEGLINEKLFF
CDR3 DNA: TGTGCCTGGAGTGAGGGACTCATTAATGAAAAACTGTTTTTT

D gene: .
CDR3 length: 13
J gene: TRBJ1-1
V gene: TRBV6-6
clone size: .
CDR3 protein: CASSYSDSTEAFF
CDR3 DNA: TGTGCCAGCAGTTACTCGGACAGCACTGAAGCTTTCTTT

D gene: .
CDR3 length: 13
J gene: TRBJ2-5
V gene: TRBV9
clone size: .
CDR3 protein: CASSVVPQETQYF
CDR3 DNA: TGTGCCAGCAGCGTAGTCCCTCAAGAGACCCAGTACTTC

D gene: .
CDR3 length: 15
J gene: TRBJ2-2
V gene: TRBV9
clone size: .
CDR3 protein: CASSVSERNTGELFF
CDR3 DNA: TGTGCCAGCAGCGTATCCGAGCGGAACACCGGGGAGCTGTTTTTT

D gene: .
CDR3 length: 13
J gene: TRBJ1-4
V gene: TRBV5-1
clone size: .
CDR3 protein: CASSFGIGEKLFF
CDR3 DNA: TGCGCCAGCAGCTTTGGCATAGGGGAAAAACTGTTTTTT

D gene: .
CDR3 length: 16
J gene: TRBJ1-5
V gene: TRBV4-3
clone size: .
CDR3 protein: CASSQEYRGNNQPQHF
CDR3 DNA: TGCGCCAGCAGCCAAGAGTACCGGGGGAACAATCAGCCCCAGCATTTT

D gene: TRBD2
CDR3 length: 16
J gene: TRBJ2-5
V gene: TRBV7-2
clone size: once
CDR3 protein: CASSLASSGAQETQYF
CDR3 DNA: TGTGCCAGCAGCTTAGCGTCTAGCGGGGCACAAGAGACCCAGTACTTC

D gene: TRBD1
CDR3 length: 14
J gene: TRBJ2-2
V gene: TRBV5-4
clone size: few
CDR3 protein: CASSLGQGYEELFF
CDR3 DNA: TGTGCCAGCAGCTTGGGACAGGGGTATGAGGAGCTGTTTTTT

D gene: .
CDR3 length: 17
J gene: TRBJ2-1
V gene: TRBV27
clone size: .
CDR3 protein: CASSPQPPEFSYNEQFF
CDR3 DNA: TGTGCCAGCAGTCCCCAACCCCCAGAGTTCTCCTACAATGAGCAGTTCTTC

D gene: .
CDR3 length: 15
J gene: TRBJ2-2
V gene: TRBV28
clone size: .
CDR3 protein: CASSLLVRGTGELFF
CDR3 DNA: TGTGCCAGCAGTCTCCTCGTACGGGGAACCGGGGAGCTGTTTTTT

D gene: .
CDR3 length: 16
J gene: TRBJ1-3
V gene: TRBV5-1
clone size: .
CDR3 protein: CASSLDQARGGNTIYF
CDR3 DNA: TGCGCCAGCAGCTTGGATCAAGCTCGAGGAGGAAACACCATATATTTT

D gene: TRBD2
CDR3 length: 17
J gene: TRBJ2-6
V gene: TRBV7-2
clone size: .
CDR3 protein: CASSPSTGGSGANVLTF
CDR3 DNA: TGTGCCAGCAGCCCTAGTACGGGAGGGTCTGGGGCCAACGTCCTGACTTTC

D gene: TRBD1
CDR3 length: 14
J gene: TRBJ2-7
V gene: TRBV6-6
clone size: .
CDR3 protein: CASSTGVPSYEQYF
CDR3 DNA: TGTGCCAGCAGTACAGGGGTGCCCTCCTACGAGCAGTACTTC

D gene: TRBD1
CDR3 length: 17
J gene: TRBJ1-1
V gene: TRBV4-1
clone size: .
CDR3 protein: CASSHYFRQGMNTEAFF
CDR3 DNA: TGCGCCAGCAGCCACTACTTTCGACAGGGGATGAACACTGAAGCTTTCTTT

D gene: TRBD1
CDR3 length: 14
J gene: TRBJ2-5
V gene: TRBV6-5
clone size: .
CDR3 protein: CASRPGTGAETQYF
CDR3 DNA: TGTGCCAGCAGGCCCGGGACAGGCGCGGAGACCCAGTACTTC

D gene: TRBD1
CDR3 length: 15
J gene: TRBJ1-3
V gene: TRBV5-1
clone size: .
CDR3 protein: CASSAGQGEANTIYF
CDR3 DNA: TGCGCCAGCAGCGCGGGACAGGGGGAAGCAAACACCATATATTTT

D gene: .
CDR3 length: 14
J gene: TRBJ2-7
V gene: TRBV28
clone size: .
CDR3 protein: CASSLEGDAYEQYF
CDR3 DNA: TGTGCCAGCAGTTTAGAGGGAGACGCCTACGAGCAGTACTTC

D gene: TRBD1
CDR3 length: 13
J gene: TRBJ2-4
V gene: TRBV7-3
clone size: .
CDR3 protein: CASSLGQDNIQYF
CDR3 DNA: TGTGCCAGCAGCTTAGGACAGGACAACATTCAGTACTTC

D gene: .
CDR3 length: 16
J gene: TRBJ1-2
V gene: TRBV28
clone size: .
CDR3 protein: CASSFFSGVRAYGYTF
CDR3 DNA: TGTGCCAGCAGTTTTTTCTCAGGGGTTAGGGCCTATGGCTACACCTTC

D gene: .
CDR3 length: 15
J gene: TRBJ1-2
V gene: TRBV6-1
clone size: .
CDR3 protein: CASSGRGDLNYGYTF
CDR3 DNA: TGTGCCAGCAGTGGGAGGGGAGACCTTAACTATGGCTACACCTTC

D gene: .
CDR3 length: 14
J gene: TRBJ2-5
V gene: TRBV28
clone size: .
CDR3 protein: CASGAASGWETQYF
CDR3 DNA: TGTGCCAGCGGGGCCGCCTCTGGATGGGAGACCCAGTACTTC

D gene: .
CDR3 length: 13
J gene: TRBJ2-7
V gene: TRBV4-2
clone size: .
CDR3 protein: CASSQDILYEQYF
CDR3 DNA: TGTGCCAGCAGCCAAGATATCCTCTACGAGCAGTACTTC

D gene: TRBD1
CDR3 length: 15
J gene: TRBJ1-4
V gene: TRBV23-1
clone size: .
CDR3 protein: CASSPMTGWKEKLFF
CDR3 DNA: TGCGCCAGCAGTCCTATGACAGGGTGGAAGGAAAAACTGTTTTTT

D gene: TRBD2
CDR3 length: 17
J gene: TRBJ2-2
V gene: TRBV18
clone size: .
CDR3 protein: CASSPPLAGGPSGELFF
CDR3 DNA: TGTGCCAGCTCACCGCCTCTAGCGGGGGGGCCATCCGGGGAGCTGTTTTTT

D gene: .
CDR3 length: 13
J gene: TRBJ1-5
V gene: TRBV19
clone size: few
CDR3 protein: CASIGGSNQPQHF
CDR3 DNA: TGTGCCAGTATCGGGGGGAGCAATCAGCCCCAGCATTTT

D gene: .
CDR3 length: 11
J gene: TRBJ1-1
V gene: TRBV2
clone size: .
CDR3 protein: CASSSGTEAFF
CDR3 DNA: TGTGCCAGCAGCTCCGGGACAGAAGCTTTCTTT

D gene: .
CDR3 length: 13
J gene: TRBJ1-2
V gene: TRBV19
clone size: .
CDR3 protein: CASSPTGGGGYTF
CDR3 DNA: TGTGCCAGTAGTCCCACCGGCGGGGGCGGCTACACCTTC

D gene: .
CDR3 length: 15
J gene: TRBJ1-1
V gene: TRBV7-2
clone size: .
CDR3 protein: CASSLRTAWDTEAFF
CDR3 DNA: TGTGCCAGCAGCTTGAGGACAGCCTGGGACACTGAAGCTTTCTTT